The present TCR beta chain was sequenced within a study of blood T cell repertoires in COVID-19. Overall study context: Acute and convalescent COVID-19 samples came from the United States, Italy and Spain. In each case, the material was cDNA or gDNA derived from T cells, B-cell-depleted T cells, or PBMCs.

Trimming took off 4 bases at V and 2 bases at J, with 4 bases between the two ends. Germline values: CDR1 LGHDT, CDR2 YNNKEL (reference sequence). The CDR3 sequence is 12 residues long. Under the authors' procedure: The assay estimated nucleated cells by amplifying reference gene primers. Here immunoSEQ multiplex PCR was the method, and the copy in TCRdb shows in-frame clones only, minus some. V, J and clone size are those of that table, while D and trimming were read from the DNA. The repertoire consists of approximately 70,000 clones, with around 90% occurring once and the leading ten covering roughly 5.6%.

This chain joins TRBV3-1 (or the pseudogene TRBV3-2) and TRBJ2-3; D gene unclear. This sequence originates from a human donor in a cohort sampled during active COVID-19. The sequenced sample was peripheral blood. The CDR3 loop reads CASSRVTDTQYF. Here the CDR3 DNA reads TGTGCCAGCAGCCGCGTCACAGATACGCAGTATTTT.